Here is one T cell receptor beta chain with its context. Its specificity is not known. Germline values: CDR1 DFQATT, CDR2 SNEGSKA (reference sequence). V gave up 1 base and J gave up 1 base; unmatched junction bases: 12. This CDR3 region has 18 residues. These data come from a study of CD8 T cells in ankylosing spondylitis. Broader study findings: Blood from ankylosing spondylitis patients appeared to carry a characteristic roughly 8-variant TCR beta motif. As reported, disease-linked clones showed significant enrichment in matched ankylosing spondylitis synovial fluid. Within peripheral blood, clones linked to disease were CD8+ and relatively rare.

MiXCR, run by TCRdb on the 5' RACE reads, gives a single entry per CDR3 protein. The repertoire holds hundreds of thousands of distinct CDR3 sequences, with 9.5% to 15% as singletons. This clonotype was obtained from a male donor with ankylosing spondylitis. The V call is TRBV20-1, the J call TRBJ2-3; 9 positions agree with TRBD2. Sequencing input: blood, either unsorted or a sorted T cell fraction (not recorded which). The CDR3 DNA reads TGCAGTGCTAGAGGAGCGGGAGGCGCGGAAGGCGGCACAGATACGCAGTATTTT. This gives the protein CSARGAGGAEGGTDTQYF.